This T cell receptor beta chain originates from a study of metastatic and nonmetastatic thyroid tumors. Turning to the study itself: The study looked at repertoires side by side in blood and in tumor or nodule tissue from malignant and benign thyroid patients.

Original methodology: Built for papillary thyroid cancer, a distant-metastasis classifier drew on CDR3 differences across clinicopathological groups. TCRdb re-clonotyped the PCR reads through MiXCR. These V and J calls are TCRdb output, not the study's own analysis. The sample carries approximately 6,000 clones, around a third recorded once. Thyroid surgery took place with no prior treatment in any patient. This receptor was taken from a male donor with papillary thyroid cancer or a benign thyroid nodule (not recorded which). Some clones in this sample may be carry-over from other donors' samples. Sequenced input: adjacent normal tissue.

DNA for the CDR3: TGCAGTGCTAAGGCCGGGCGGGGAAACACCATATATTTT. This gives the protein CSAKAGRGNTIYF. The chain combines TRBV20-1 with TRBJ1-3; unclear D gene. Trimming took 4 bases from V and 4 from J, leaving 11 bases between them. CDR3 length: 13 amino acids. Germline CDR1 is DFQATT and CDR2 is SNEGSKA (reference sequence).